This TCR beta chain derives from a study of regulatory T cells in long-lasting Graves disease. Whole-study findings and limits: A greater number of public clonotypes (fewer than 3,000) was shared by persistent patients than by new patients (about 960). Tissue studied was limited to peripheral blood, excluding thyroid tissue. Among samples with persistent disease, TRBV28, TRBJ1-2 and TRBJ2-5 were favored.

This CDR3 is 16 amino acids long. Germline CDR1 is SNHLY and CDR2 is FYNNEI. The ends lost 1 base at V and 0 bases at J; junction bases unmatched: 0. A single count supports this clonotype. Its antigen is unknown. For TCR beta, libraries came from iRepertoire HTBI primers and Arm-PCR of CDR3 regions. TCRdb recomputed calls from the multiplex PCR reads with MiXCR, one row per CDR3 protein. The data show about 240,000 distinct CDR3 sequences, 20% to 25% seen once. Described time point: newly diagnosed GD, antithyroid drugs for less than 3 months. The TCR library used RNA extracted from PBMCs. Graves' disease diagnosis relied on American Thyroid Association guidelines.

This material consisted of peripheral blood mononuclear cells (PBMCs), taken at new diagnosis, from a patient treated with antithyroid drugs. This chain joins TRBV2 and TRBJ2-3; 11 bases fit TRBD2. This sequence originates from a female donor with Graves disease. Here the CDR3 reads CASSEGLAGSTDTQYF. Written as DNA, the CDR3 is TGTGCCAGCAGTGAAGGACTAGCGGGAAGCACAGATACGCAGTATTTT.